This TCR beta chain stems from a study of blood T cell repertoires in COVID-19. At the level of the study: The origin of the acute and convalescent COVID-19 samples was the United States, Italy and Spain.

Methods used by the authors: Estimated nucleated cell counts came from reference gene primer amplification. Only in-frame clones appear in the TCRdb table, and some are missing; sequencing was by immunoSEQ multiplex PCR. The DNA gave D and trimming, while V, J and clone size come from that table. The profile shows about 180,000 clones, more than 70% of them singletons. The length of the CDR3 is 14 residues. With 2 bases removed from V and 10 bases from J, the gap between germline ends came to 14 bases. Germline V lookup: CDR1 KGHDR, CDR2 SFDVKD. The TCR was taken from a woman between 25 and 40 years old who had recovered from COVID-19. The rearrangement uses TRBV24-1 and TRBJ2-1; TRBD2 is a possible D gene (6 bases). Sequenced input: PBMCs or T cells enriched from blood (not recorded which). The CDR3 reads CATSDWGVEREQFF. The CDR3 nucleotides read TGTGCCACCAGTGATTGGGGGGTCGAGAGGGAGCAGTTCTTC.